This passage covers 21 T cell receptor beta chains from one sample sequenced in a study of PD-1 blockade in classical Hodgkin lymphoma. The assay was immunoSEQ multiplex PCR, and TCRdb's table has in-frame clones only and misses some. In the table there are 25,000 to 35,000 clones, around 70% of which are singletons. Every one of the patients relapsed after autologous stem cell transplantation (brentuximab vedotin exposure was variable). The sample in question was peripheral blood mononuclear cells (PBMCs), obtained before the second cycle of nivolumab. The receptors here all came from a human donor with classical Hodgkin lymphoma.

The chain links TRBV19 to TRBJ2-1; the D is unclear. Germline V CDR1 and CDR2: LNHDA, SQIVND (reference sequence). The CDR3 loop spans 16 amino acids. The germline V and J ends were trimmed by 5 bases and 0 bases, with 14 bases remaining between them. In nucleotides, the CDR3 is TGTGCCAGTAGTCCCAGGCGTGCGAGCTCCTACAATGAGCAGTTCTTC. This encodes CASSPRRASSYNEQFF.

The V call is TRBV2, the J call TRBJ1-1, with D unclear. This CDR3 has 16 residues. V lost 6 bases, J lost 1 base, and 18 bases lay in between. Germline CDR1 reads SNHLY; CDR2 reads FYNNEI. The CDR3 spells CASSTPGLQSNTEAFF. CDR3 bases: TGTGCCAGCAGCACTCCTGGCCTACAGTCGAACACTGAAGCTTTCTTT.

This clone has just a few counts. The rearrangement joins TRBV4-2 to TRBJ1-2; maybe TRBD1 (5 bases). V lost 6 bases to trimming and J lost 0 bases, with 14 bases between them. The germline CDR1 and CDR2 sequences are LGHNA and YNFKEQ. The CDR3 is 15 residues long. CDR3 loop: CASRIPGTANYGYTF. The CDR3 nucleotides read TGTGCCAGCAGAATACCCGGGACTGCTAACTATGGCTACACCTTC.

This chain connects TRBV7-3 to TRBJ1-1; D is possibly TRBD1 (5 bases). The V gene lost 0 bases and the J gene lost 3 bases, with 5 bases spanning the gap. The germline gives CDR1 SGHTA, CDR2 FQGTGA. This CDR3 is 13 amino acids long. CDR3 nucleotide sequence: TGTGCCAGCAGCTTAACGGGGGACACTGAAGCTTTCTTT. Translated: CASSLTGDTEAFF.

The chain links TRBV6-1 to TRBJ2-3, with 12 nucleotides matching TRBD1. Per the germline V gene, CDR1 is MNHNS and CDR2 is SASEGT. With 6 bases clipped from V and 5 bases from J, the junction kept 6 bases outside the gene matches. This CDR3 is built from 15 residues. CDR3 DNA: TGTGCCAGCAGCGCCGGGACAGGGGGCTTAGATACGCAGTATTTT. This encodes CASSAGTGGLDTQYF.

In regard to this clone: Other DNA variants within this sample encode the same CDR3. The chain is built from TRBV5-1 and TRBJ1-4, with 8 bases fitting TRBD1. This CDR3 contains 14 residues. V was clipped by 4 bases and J by 5 bases; unmatched bases: 4. Germline lookup yields CDR1 SGHRS and CDR2 YFSETQ. CDR3 in DNA: TGCGCCAGCAGCCTAGGACAGGGAAATGAAAAACTGTTTTTT. This gives the protein CASSLGQGNEKLFF.

This rearrangement joins TRBV5-1 to TRBJ2-1; D may be TRBD1 or TRBD2 (5 bases each). Germline V gives CDR1 SGHRS, CDR2 YFSETQ. This CDR3 region has 14 residues. Trimming stripped 5 bases from V and 6 bases from J, with 15 bases between. The CDR3: CASRAAGPTNEQFF. DNA for the CDR3: TGCGCCAGCAGAGCGGCAGGGCCTACCAATGAGCAGTTCTTC. Looking up the rest from reference TRBV5-1 and TRBJ2-1 gives the full variable domain: KAGVTQTPRYLIKTRGQQVTLSCSPISGHRSVSWYQQTPGQGLQFLFEYFSETQRNKGNFPGRFSGRQFSNSRSEMNVSTLELGDSALYLCASRAAGPTNEQFFGPGTRLTVL.

This clone was detected a few times. The V call is TRBV19, the J call TRBJ1-6, with TRBD1 as a possible D gene (6 bases). CDR3 length: 14 residues. Germline V lookup: CDR1 LNHDA, CDR2 SQIVND (reference sequence). The V end was cut by 9 bases, the J end by 3 bases, with 12 bases between. The chain's CDR3 is CASAQGGYNSPLHF. The CDR3 DNA sequence: TGTGCCAGCGCCCAAGGGGGCTATAATTCACCCCTCCACTTT.

J is TRBJ2-7 and V is TRBV5-6; the D gene is possibly TRBD2 (6 bases). CDR1 is SGHDT, CDR2 YYEEEE, per germline. Trimming cost V 0 bases and J 4 bases, with 8 bases left between them. This CDR3 region has 13 residues. This CDR3 reads CASSLDGGYEQYF. The CDR3 nucleotides are TGTGCCAGCAGCTTGGACGGGGGATACGAGCAGTACTTC.

V gene TRBV20-1 combines with J gene TRBJ2-3; D call uncertain. Trimming removed 6 bases from V and 4 bases from J, with 8 bases in between. Germline V gene data show CDR1 as DFQATT and CDR2 as SNEGSKA (reference sequence). The CDR3 runs 11 residues. CDR3 residues: CSARPSDTQYF. DNA of the CDR3: TGCAGTGCCAGGCCCTCAGATACGCAGTATTTT.

The genes are TRBV30 and TRBJ1-1, with a weak D call TRBD1 (6 bases). The CDR3 covers 18 residues. Germline V gene data show CDR1 as GTSNPN and CDR2 as SVGIG (reference sequence). V was pared by 2 bases and J by 0 bases, with 22 bases between. DNA for the CDR3: TGTGCCTGGAGTCCACTCACTCAGGGGAAGATCATGAACACTGAAGCTTTCTTT. As protein: CAWSPLTQGKIMNTEAFF.

This clone has only a few counts. The chain combines TRBV11-3 with TRBJ2-1; D remains ambiguous. The CDR3 runs to 12 residues. CDR1 is SGHNT and CDR2 is YENEEA in the germline V gene. V lost 2 bases and J 7 bases, leaving 6 bases between the germline ends. The CDR3 sequence: CASSLNSNEQFF. CDR3 DNA sequence: TGTGCCAGCAGCTTAAACTCAAATGAGCAGTTCTTC.

This sequence joins TRBV2 and TRBJ2-7; no clear D gene. CDR3 length equals 12 residues. V was trimmed by 5 bases and J by 0 bases, leaving 5 bases between them. CDR1 and CDR2 (germline): SNHLY, FYNNEI. The CDR3 sequence: CASSYSSYEQYF. The CDR3 nucleotides read TGTGCCAGCAGTTACAGCTCCTACGAGCAGTACTTC.

The gene calls are TRBV6-4 and TRBJ2-7, with D possibly being TRBD2 (5 bases). Trimming removed 3 bases from V and 3 bases from J, with 18 bases in between. This CDR3 contains 16 residues. Per germline, CDR1 MRHNA and CDR2 SNTAGT. The CDR3 here is CASSEDEGKIIYEQYV. CDR3 bases: TGTGCCAGCAGTGAGGACGAGGGTAAAATAATCTACGAGCAGTACGTC.

The V and J genes are TRBV4-3 and TRBJ2-3, with 12 bases fitting TRBD2. With V trimmed by 1 base and J by 6 bases, 8 bases remained unmatched. Germline assignment: CDR1 LGHNA and CDR2 YSLEER. The CDR3 loop spans 17 amino acids. The CDR3 reads CASSQGLAGAVVDTQYF. As DNA, the CDR3 is TGCGCCAGCAGCCAAGGACTAGCGGGAGCGGTTGTCGATACGCAGTATTTT.

The V gene is TRBV5-1, the J gene TRBJ1-1; tentative D call: TRBD1 (5 bases). The CDR3 has 13 residues. Trimming took 4 bases from V and 1 from J, leaving 8 bases between them. Per germline, CDR1 SGHRS and CDR2 YFSETQ. In DNA, the CDR3 is TGCGCCAGCAGCCCGAGGGGGAACACTGAAGCTTTCTTT. Translation gives CASSPRGNTEAFF.

This clone came up once. The chain joins TRBV5-1 to TRBJ1-1, with D perhaps matching TRBD1 (6 bases). Germline V gene sequence: CDR1 SGHRS, CDR2 YFSETQ. This CDR3 region has 14 residues. V gave up 0 bases and J gave up 3 bases, with 9 bases separating them. CDR3 sequence (DNA): TGCGCCAGCAGCTTGGGTTCAGGGGACACTGAAGCTTTCTTT. Its translation: CASSLGSGDTEAFF.

The table lists this clone with a few counts. The rearrangement joins TRBV29-1 to TRBJ1-1, with D unresolved. Germline V gene lookup returns CDR1 SQVTM and CDR2 ANQGSEA. V lost 7 bases to trimming and J lost 3 bases, with 3 bases between them. The CDR3 is 9 amino acids. CDR3 region: CSGDTEAFF. The CDR3, as DNA: TGCAGCGGTGACACTGAAGCTTTCTTT.

Concerning this clone itself: This is likely a read error, given that the CDR3 carries no conserved phenylalanine or tryptophan at its end. Because the CDR3's place on the DNA is in doubt, the DNA is left out and the CDR3 is given as listed by TCRdb. V and J are TRBV11-3 and TRBJ1-1. The CDR3 length is 10 residues, termini included. From germline, CDR1 is SGHNT and CDR2 YENEEA. The chain's CDR3 is CASSLGRVGE.

The CDR3 DNA reads TGTGCCAGCAGCCCCGGGACGGCGAATTCACCCCTCCACTTT. This encodes CASSPGTANSPLHF. The chain couples TRBV7-3 to TRBJ1-6; tentative D call: TRBD1 (5 bases). Germline CDR1 is SGHTA and CDR2 is FQGTGA. V was cut by 5 bases and J by 7 bases, with 12 bases left in between. This CDR3 is built from 14 residues.

With regard to this clone: The sample contains more than one DNA sequence encoding this CDR3. V is TRBV19 and J is TRBJ1-2; D is perhaps TRBD1 (5 bases). V was cut by 4 bases and J by 0 bases, with 9 bases left in between. The CDR3 contains 14 residues. CDR1 and CDR2 (germline): LNHDA, SQIVND (reference sequence). The CDR3 here is CASSTLGANYGYTF. Here the CDR3 DNA reads TGTGCCAGTAGTACCCTAGGGGCTAACTATGGCTACACCTTC.